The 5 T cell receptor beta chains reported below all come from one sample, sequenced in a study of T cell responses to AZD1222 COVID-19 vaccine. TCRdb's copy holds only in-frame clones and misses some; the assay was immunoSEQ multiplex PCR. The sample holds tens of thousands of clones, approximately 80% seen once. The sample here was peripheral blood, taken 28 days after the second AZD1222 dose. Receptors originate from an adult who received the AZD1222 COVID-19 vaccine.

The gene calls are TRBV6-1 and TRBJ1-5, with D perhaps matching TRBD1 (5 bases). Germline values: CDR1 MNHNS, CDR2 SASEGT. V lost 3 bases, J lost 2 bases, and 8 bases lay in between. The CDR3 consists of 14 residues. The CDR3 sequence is CASSDDRGNQPQHF. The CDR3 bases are TGTGCCAGCAGTGACGACAGAGGCAATCAGCCCCAGCATTTT.

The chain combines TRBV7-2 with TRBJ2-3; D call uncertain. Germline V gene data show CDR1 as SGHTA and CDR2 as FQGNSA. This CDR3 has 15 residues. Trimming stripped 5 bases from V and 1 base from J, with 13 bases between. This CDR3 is CASSGRVTGTDTQYF. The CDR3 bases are TGTGCCAGCAGCGGCCGGGTCACGGGCACAGATACGCAGTATTTT. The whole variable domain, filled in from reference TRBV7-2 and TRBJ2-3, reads GAGVSQSPSNKVTEKGKDVELRCDPISGHTALYWYRQSLGQGLEFLIYFQGNSAPDKSGLPSDRFSAERTGGSVSTLTIQRTQQEDSAVYLCASSGRVTGTDTQYFGPGTRLTVL.

The CDR3 DNA reads TGTGCCAGCAGCTTAAAAGGGACAGTCAATCAGCCCCAGCATTTT. Its protein product is CASSLKGTVNQPQHF. The rearrangement uses TRBV5-8 and TRBJ1-5, with TRBD1 matching 7 bases. CDR1 is SGHTS, CDR2 YDEGEE, per germline. Trimming cost V 2 bases and J 3 bases; bases outside gene matches: 5. The CDR3 has 15 amino acids.

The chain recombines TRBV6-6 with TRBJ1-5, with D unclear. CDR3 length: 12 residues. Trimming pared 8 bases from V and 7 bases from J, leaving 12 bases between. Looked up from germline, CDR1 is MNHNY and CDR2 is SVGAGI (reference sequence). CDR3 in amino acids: CASCFGGQPQHF. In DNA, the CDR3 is TGTGCCAGCTGCTTCGGTGGGCAGCCCCAGCATTTT.

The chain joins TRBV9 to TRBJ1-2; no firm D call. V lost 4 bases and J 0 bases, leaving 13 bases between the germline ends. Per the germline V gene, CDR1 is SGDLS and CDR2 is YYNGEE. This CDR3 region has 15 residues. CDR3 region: CASSSQTAANYGYTF. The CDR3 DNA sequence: TGTGCCAGCAGCTCCCAGACGGCAGCTAACTATGGCTACACCTTC.